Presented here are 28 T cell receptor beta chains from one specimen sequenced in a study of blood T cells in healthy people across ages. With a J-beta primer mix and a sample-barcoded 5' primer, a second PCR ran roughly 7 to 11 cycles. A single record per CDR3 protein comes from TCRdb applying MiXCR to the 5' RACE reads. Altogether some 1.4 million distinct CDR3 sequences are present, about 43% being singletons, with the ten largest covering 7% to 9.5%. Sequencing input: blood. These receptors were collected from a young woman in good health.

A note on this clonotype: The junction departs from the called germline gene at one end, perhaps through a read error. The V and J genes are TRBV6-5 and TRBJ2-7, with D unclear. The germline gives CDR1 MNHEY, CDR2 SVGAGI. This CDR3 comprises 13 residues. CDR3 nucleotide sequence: TGTGCCCGCAGTGACTTAAACAGCTACGAGCAGTACTTC. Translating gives CARSDLNSYEQYF.

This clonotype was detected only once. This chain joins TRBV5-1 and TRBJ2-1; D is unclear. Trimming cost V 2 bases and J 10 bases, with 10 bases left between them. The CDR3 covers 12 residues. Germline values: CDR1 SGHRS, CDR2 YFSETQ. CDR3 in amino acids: CASSFTFGEQFF. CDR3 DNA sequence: TGCGCCAGCAGCTTCACCTTTGGAGAGCAGTTCTTC.

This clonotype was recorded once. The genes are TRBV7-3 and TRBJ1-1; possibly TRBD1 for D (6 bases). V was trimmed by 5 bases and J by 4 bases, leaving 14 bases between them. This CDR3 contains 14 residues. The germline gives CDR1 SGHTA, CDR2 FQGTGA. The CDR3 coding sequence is TGTGCCAGCAGCCCCACGACAGGTGCCACTGAAGCTTTCTTT. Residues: CASSPTTGATEAFF.

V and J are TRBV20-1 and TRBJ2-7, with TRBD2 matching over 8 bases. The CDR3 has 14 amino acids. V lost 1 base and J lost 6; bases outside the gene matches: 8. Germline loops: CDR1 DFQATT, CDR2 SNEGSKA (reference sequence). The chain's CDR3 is CSARGPRGGLEQYF. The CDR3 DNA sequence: TGCAGTGCTAGAGGCCCCCGGGGGGGCCTCGAGCAGTACTTC.

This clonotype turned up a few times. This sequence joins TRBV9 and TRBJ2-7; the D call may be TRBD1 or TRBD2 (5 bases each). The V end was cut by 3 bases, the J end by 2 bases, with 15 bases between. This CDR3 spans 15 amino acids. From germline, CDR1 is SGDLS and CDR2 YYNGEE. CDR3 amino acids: CASSGLRGAPYEQYF. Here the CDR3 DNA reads TGTGCCAGCAGCGGACTTCGAGGGGCCCCCTACGAGCAGTACTTC. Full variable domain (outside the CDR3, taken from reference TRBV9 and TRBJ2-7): DSGVTQTPKHLITATGQRVTLRCSPRSGDLSVYWYQQSLDQGLQFLIQYYNGEERAKGNILERFSAQQFPDLHSELNLSSLELGDSALYFCASSGLRGAPYEQYFGPGTRLTVT.

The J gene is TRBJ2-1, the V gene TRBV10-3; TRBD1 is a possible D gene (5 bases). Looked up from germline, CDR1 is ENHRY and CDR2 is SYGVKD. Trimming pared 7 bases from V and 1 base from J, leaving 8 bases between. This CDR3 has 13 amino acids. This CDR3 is CAIKGDSYNEQFF. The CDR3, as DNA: TGTGCCATCAAAGGGGATTCCTACAATGAGCAGTTCTTC.

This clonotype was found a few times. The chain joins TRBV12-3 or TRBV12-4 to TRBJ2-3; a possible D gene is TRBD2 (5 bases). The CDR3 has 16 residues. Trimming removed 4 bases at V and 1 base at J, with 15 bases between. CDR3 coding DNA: TGTGCCAGCAGTTATGGAGCAGGAGGAGGCACAGATACGCAGTATTTT. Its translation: CASSYGAGGGTDTQYF.

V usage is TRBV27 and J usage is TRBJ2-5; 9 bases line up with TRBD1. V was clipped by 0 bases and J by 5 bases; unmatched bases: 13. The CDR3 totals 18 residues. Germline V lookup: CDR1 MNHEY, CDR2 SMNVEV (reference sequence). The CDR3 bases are TGTGCCAGCAGTTTATCCCTCCCAGGACAGGGGCAAAGGGAGACCCAGTACTTC. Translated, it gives CASSLSLPGQGQRETQYF.

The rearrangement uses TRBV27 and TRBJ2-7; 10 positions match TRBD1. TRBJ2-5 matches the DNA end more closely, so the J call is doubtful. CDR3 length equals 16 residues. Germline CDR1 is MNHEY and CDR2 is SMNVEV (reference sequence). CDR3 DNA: TGTGCCAGCAGCACACTACCGACAGGGGGCTGGGAGACCCAGTACTTC. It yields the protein CASSTLPTGGWETQYF.

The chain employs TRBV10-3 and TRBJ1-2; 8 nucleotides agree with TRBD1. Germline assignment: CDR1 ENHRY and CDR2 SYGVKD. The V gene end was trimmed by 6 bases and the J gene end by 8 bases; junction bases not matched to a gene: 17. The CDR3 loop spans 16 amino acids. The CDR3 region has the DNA TGTGCCATCAGCAAAAAGGAGGGACAGGACCGGTTGGGCTACACCTTC. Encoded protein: CAISKKEGQDRLGYTF.

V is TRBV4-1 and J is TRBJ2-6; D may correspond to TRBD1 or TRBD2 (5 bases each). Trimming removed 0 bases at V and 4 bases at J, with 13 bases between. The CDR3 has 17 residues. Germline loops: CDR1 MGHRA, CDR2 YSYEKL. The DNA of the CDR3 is TGCGCCAGCAGCCAAGAGGGATCAGGGAGCGGGGCCAACGTCCTGACTTTC. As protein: CASSQEGSGSGANVLTF.

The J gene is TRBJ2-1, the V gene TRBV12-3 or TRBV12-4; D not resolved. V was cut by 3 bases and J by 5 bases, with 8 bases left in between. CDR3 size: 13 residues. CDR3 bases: TGTGCCAGCAGTTTTTTAATCCACAATGAGCAGTTCTTC. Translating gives CASSFLIHNEQFF.

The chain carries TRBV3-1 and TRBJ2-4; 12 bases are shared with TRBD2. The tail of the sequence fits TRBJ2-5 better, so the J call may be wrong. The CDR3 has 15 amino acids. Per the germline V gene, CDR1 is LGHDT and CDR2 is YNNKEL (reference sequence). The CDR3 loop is CASSRKGTSGETQYF. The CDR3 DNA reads TGTGCCAGCAGCCGAAAGGGGACTAGCGGGGAGACCCAGTACTTC.

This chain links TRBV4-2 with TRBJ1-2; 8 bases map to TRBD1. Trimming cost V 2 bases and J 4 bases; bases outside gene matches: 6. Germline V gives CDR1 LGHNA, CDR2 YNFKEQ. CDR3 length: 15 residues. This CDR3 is CASSQTGQVTYGYTF. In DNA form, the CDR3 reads TGTGCCAGCAGCCAAACGGGACAGGTGACCTATGGCTACACCTTC.

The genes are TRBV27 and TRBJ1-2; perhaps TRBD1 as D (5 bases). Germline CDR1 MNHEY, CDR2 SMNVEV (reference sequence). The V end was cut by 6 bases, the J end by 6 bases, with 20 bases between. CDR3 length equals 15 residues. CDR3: CASSLGREMGDGYTF. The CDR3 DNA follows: TGTGCCAGCAGCCTAGGTCGGGAGATGGGGGATGGCTACACCTTC.

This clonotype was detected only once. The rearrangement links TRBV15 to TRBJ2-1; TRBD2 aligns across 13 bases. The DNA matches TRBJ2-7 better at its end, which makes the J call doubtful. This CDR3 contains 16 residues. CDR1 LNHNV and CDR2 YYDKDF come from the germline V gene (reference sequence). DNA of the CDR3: TGTGCCACCACCATGGGACTAGCGGGAAACTACAATGAGCAGTACTTC. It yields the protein CATTMGLAGNYNEQYF.

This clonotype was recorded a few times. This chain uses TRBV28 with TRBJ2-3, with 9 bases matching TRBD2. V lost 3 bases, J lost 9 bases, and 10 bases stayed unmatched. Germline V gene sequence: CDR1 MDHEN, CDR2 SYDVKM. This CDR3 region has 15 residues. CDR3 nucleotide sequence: TGTGCCAGCAGTTTTCTGGCGGGGGGGCCGCGGACGCAGTATTTT. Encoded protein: CASSFLAGGPRTQYF.

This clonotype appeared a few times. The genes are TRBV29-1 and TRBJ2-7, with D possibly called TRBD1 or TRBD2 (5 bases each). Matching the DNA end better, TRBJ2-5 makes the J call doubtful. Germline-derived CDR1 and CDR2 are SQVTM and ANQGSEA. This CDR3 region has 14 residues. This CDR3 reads CSVEGAWGGETQYF. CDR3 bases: TGCAGCGTTGAAGGCGCTTGGGGCGGGGAGACCCAGTACTTC.

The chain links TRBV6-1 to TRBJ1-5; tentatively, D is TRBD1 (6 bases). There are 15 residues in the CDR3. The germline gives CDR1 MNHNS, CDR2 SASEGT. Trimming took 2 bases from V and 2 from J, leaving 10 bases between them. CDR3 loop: CASSEYREGNQPQHF. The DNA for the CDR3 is TGTGCCAGCAGTGAATACAGGGAGGGCAATCAGCCCCAGCATTTT.

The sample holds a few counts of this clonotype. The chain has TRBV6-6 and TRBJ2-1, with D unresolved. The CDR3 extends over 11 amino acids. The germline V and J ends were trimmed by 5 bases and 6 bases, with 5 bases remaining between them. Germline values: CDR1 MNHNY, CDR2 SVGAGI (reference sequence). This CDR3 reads CASSKPNEQFF. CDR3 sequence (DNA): TGTGCCAGCAGTAAGCCCAATGAGCAGTTCTTC.

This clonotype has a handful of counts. The CDR3 DNA reads TGCAGCGTTGAAGGGGACAAGGGATTAGATACGCAGTATTTT. Amino acids: CSVEGDKGLDTQYF. J is TRBJ2-3 and V is TRBV29-1; TRBD1 might be the D (6 bases). V lost 1 base and J lost 5, with 13 bases in between. Germline V gene lookup returns CDR1 SQVTM and CDR2 ANQGSEA. The CDR3 spans 14 residues.

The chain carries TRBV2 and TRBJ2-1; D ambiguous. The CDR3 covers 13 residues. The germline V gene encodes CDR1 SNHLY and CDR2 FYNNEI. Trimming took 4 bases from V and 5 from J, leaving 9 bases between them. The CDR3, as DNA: TGTGCCAGCAGTGCATCCGTCCACAATGAGCAGTTCTTC. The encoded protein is CASSASVHNEQFF.

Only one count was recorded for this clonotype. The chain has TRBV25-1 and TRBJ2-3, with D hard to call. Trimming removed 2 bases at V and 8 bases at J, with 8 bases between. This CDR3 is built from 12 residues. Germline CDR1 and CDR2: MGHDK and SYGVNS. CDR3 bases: TGTGCCAGCAGTGAACTGGGTTTTACGCAGTATTTT. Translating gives CASSELGFTQYF.

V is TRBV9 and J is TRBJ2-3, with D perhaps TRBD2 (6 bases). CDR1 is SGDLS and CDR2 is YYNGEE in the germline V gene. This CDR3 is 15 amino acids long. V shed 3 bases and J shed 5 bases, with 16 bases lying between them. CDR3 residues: CASSDPGASGDTQYF. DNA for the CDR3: TGTGCCAGCAGCGACCCGGGAGCCTCAGGAGATACGCAGTATTTT.

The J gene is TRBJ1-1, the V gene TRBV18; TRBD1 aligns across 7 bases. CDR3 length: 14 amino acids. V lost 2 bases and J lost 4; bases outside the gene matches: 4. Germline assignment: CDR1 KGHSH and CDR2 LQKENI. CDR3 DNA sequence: TGTGCCAGCTCACCATACAGGGGAGCCACTGAAGCTTTCTTT. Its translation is CASSPYRGATEAFF.

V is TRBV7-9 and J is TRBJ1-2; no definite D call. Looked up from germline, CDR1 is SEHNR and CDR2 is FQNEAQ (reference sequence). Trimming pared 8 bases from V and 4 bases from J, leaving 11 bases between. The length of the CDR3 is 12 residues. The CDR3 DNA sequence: TGTGCCAGCGCCCGGGATAGCTATGGCTACACCTTC. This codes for CASARDSYGYTF. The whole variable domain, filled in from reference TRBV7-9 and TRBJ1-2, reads DTGVSQNPRHKITKRGQNVTFRCDPISEHNRLYWYRQTLGQGPEFLTYFQNEAQLEKSRLLSDRFSAERPKGSFSTLEIQRTEQGDSAMYLCASARDSYGYTFGSGTRLTVV.

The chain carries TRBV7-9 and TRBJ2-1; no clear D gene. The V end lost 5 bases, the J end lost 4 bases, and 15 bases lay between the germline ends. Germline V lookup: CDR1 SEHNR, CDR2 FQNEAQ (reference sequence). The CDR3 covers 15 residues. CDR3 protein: CASSLPLVGYNEQFF. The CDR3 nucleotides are TGTGCCAGCAGCCTTCCCTTGGTAGGGTACAATGAGCAGTTCTTC.

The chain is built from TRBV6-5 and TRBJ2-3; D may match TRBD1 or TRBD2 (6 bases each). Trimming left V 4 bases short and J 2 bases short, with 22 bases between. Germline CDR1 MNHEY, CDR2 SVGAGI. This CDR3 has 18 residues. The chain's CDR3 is CASSLLPGAGRSTDTQYF. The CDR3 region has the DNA TGTGCCAGCAGTTTACTACCGGGGGCGGGGAGGTCCACAGATACGCAGTATTTT.